This is a list of T cell receptor beta chains from one sample in a study of shared clonotypes between healthy human individuals. Assay used: immunoSEQ multiplex PCR; TCRdb lists only in-frame clones, some missing. Of around 1.9 million clones detected, 85% to 95% appear once; the ten largest clones hold more than 1.5%. The sample taken for sequencing was naive CD8+ T cells from PBMCs. The receptors stem from a man between 18 and 35 years old in good health. Some clones in this sample may be carry-over from other donors' samples. The CDR3 runs from the conserved cysteine through the conserved F or W. The D gene is left open where the match is weak. Some rows mark clone size as missing; the rest say once, few, many or name a class of expanded clone.

V gene: TRBV5-1
J gene: TRBJ2-7
D gene: TRBD2
clone size: NA
CDR3 DNA: TGCGCCAGCAGCCCGAAGGGGGGGCGGCTAGCGGGGGACTACGAGCAGTACTTC
CDR3 protein: CASSPKGGRLAGDYEQYF

V gene: TRBV28
J gene: TRBJ2-7
D gene: TRBD1
clone size: NA
CDR3 DNA: TGTGCCAGCAGGGGGACAGGAGTCTACGAGCAGTACTTC
CDR3 protein: CASRGTGVYEQYF

V gene: TRBV2
J gene: TRBJ1-1
D gene: NA
clone size: NA
CDR3 DNA: TGTGCCAGCCGGTCATCCAACCCAATGAACACTGAAGCTTTCTTT
CDR3 protein: CASRSSNPMNTEAFF

V gene: TRBV13
J gene: TRBJ1-1
D gene: NA
clone size: NA
CDR3 DNA: TGTGCCAGCAGCGAACCCGGGACAATGAACACTGAAGCTTTCTTT
CDR3 protein: CASSEPGTMNTEAFF

V gene: TRBV7-3
J gene: TRBJ2-3
D gene: NA
clone size: once
CDR3 DNA: TGTGCCAGCAGCCCCCTCGGGGGCCCAGATACGCAGTATTTT
CDR3 protein: CASSPLGGPDTQYF

V gene: TRBV5-1
J gene: TRBJ1-3
D gene: NA
clone size: NA
CDR3 DNA: TGCGCCAGCAGTCCCGGACCGCTCGGCTCTGGAAACACCATATATTTT
CDR3 protein: CASSPGPLGSGNTIYF

V gene: TRBV4-1
J gene: TRBJ2-3
D gene: NA
clone size: NA
CDR3 DNA: TGCGCCAGCAGCCAAGAGATCCGAGCGGAGGGGAGCACAGATACGCAGTATTTT
CDR3 protein: CASSQEIRAEGSTDTQYF

V gene: TRBV27
J gene: TRBJ1-2
D gene: NA
clone size: NA
CDR3 DNA: TGTGCCAGCAGGAAATGGGACCCTAACTATGGCTACACCTTC
CDR3 protein: CASRKWDPNYGYTF

V gene: TRBV27
J gene: TRBJ1-4
D gene: TRBD1
clone size: NA
CDR3 DNA: TGTGCCAGCAGTTTTACAGGGGGCGGTGAAAAACTGTTTTTT
CDR3 protein: CASSFTGGGEKLFF

V gene: TRBV27
J gene: TRBJ2-7
D gene: NA
clone size: NA
CDR3 DNA: TGTGCCAGCAACCCCTACGAGCAGTACTTC
CDR3 protein: CASNPYEQYF

V gene: TRBV4-3
J gene: TRBJ1-1
D gene: TRBD1
clone size: NA
CDR3 DNA: TGCGCCAGCAGCCCGGGACAGAGGTCCGCTGAAGCTTTCTTT
CDR3 protein: CASSPGQRSAEAFF

V gene: TRBV27
J gene: TRBJ2-7
D gene: NA
clone size: NA
CDR3 DNA: TGTGCCAGCAGTTCGTTAACTAGGGCCTACGAGCAGTACTTC
CDR3 protein: CASSSLTRAYEQYF

V gene: TRBV5-4
J gene: TRBJ1-1
D gene: NA
clone size: NA
CDR3 DNA: TGTGCCAGCAGCACCGGGCTGGCGGGAGCTTTCTTT
CDR3 protein: CASSTGLAGAFF

V gene: TRBV19
J gene: TRBJ1-5
D gene: NA
clone size: NA
CDR3 DNA: TGTGCCAGTAGTATAGATTTTGGGGGGAGCAATCAGCCCCAGCATTTT
CDR3 protein: CASSIDFGGSNQPQHF

V gene: TRBV6-6
J gene: TRBJ1-5
D gene: NA
clone size: NA
CDR3 DNA: TGTGCCAGCAGTTACGGTTCCGGTCAGCCCCAGCATTTT
CDR3 protein: CASSYGSGQPQHF

V gene: TRBV9
J gene: TRBJ1-1
D gene: NA
clone size: NA
CDR3 DNA: TGTGCCAGCAGCGAGGGACGCGGGAACACTGAAGCTTTCTTT
CDR3 protein: CASSEGRGNTEAFF

V gene: TRBV27
J gene: TRBJ2-7
D gene: TRBD1
clone size: NA
CDR3 DNA: TGTGCCAGCAGTTTCCGGGACAGGGGACGCGAGCAGTACTTC
CDR3 protein: CASSFRDRGREQYF

V gene: TRBV9
J gene: TRBJ1-5
D gene: TRBD1
clone size: once
CDR3 DNA: TGTGCCAGCAGCGCCGCCGGGACAGGTTCCTGGCCCCAGCATTTT
CDR3 protein: CASSAAGTGSWPQHF

V gene: TRBV9
J gene: TRBJ2-7
D gene: NA
clone size: NA
CDR3 DNA: TGTGCCAGCAGCGTAGGCGGCGCACCTACCTACGAGCAGTACTTC
CDR3 protein: CASSVGGAPTYEQYF

V gene: TRBV7-2
J gene: TRBJ1-1
D gene: NA
clone size: once
CDR3 DNA: TGTGCCAGCAGCTTGACCGGGACATTGGCTGAAGCTTTCTTT
CDR3 protein: CASSLTGTLAEAFF

V gene: TRBV28
J gene: TRBJ1-2
D gene: TRBD1
clone size: NA
CDR3 DNA: TGTGCCAGCAGACCCCAAAGGACAGGGGATGGCTACACCTTC
CDR3 protein: CASRPQRTGDGYTF

V gene: TRBV7-8
J gene: TRBJ2-1
D gene: TRBD1
clone size: NA
CDR3 DNA: TGTGCCAGCAGAGACAGGGCCTCATACAATGAGCAGTTCTTC
CDR3 protein: CASRDRASYNEQFF

V gene: TRBV10-3
J gene: TRBJ2-7
D gene: NA
clone size: NA
CDR3 DNA: TGTGCCATCAGTGAGTCCCCCGACAGTCGCGAGCAGTACTTC
CDR3 protein: CAISESPDSREQYF

V gene: TRBV28
J gene: TRBJ2-1
D gene: NA
clone size: NA
CDR3 DNA: TGTGCCAGCAGGCTAAGGACTGGCGAGCAGTTCTTC
CDR3 protein: CASRLRTGEQFF

V gene: TRBV4-1
J gene: TRBJ1-4
D gene: NA
clone size: NA
CDR3 DNA: TGCGCCAGCAGCCAAGGCTACGGCGGGGTGAGCGATGAAAAACTGTTTTTT
CDR3 protein: CASSQGYGGVSDEKLFF

V gene: TRBV28
J gene: TRBJ1-5
D gene: NA
clone size: NA
CDR3 DNA: TGTGCCAGCAGTCCGGTAGGGCGGAATCAGCCCCAGCATTTT
CDR3 protein: CASSPVGRNQPQHF

V gene: TRBV10-3
J gene: TRBJ1-2
D gene: NA
clone size: once
CDR3 DNA: TGTGCCATCAGTGAGTTCCTACCGGGACTCTCGCTGGACTATGGCTACACCTTC
CDR3 protein: CAISEFLPGLSLDYGYTF

V gene: TRBV5-1
J gene: TRBJ1-1
D gene: NA
clone size: NA
CDR3 DNA: TGCGCCAGCAGCTTGGCTGGTGAAGCTTTCTTT
CDR3 protein: CASSLAGEAFF

V gene: TRBV7-9
J gene: TRBJ2-4
D gene: NA
clone size: NA
CDR3 DNA: TGTGCCAGCAGCTTAGGGGGAAACATTCAGTACTTC
CDR3 protein: CASSLGGNIQYF

V gene: TRBV28
J gene: TRBJ1-5
D gene: NA
clone size: NA
CDR3 DNA: TGTGCCAGCAGTTTACGACAAGGCTATCAGCCCCAGCATTTT
CDR3 protein: CASSLRQGYQPQHF

V gene: TRBV9
J gene: TRBJ2-1
D gene: NA
clone size: NA
CDR3 DNA: TGTGCCAGCAGCGGGGGCCTTTACAATGAGCAGTTCTTC
CDR3 protein: CASSGGLYNEQFF

V gene: TRBV13
J gene: TRBJ1-2
D gene: TRBD1
clone size: NA
CDR3 DNA: TGTGCCAGCAGCCTAAGAGGGGGCAAAGGCTACACCTTC
CDR3 protein: CASSLRGGKGYTF

V gene: TRBV2
J gene: TRBJ1-5
D gene: TRBD1
clone size: NA
CDR3 DNA: TGTGCCAGCAGGGGGACAGGGGCTCACAATCAGCCCCAGCATTTT
CDR3 protein: CASRGTGAHNQPQHF

V gene: TRBV5-6
J gene: TRBJ1-2
D gene: NA
clone size: NA
CDR3 DNA: TGTGCCAGCAGCTTGGTAGAGGGGTTTTACTATGGCTACACCTTC
CDR3 protein: CASSLVEGFYYGYTF

V gene: TRBV9
J gene: TRBJ2-1
D gene: NA
clone size: once
CDR3 DNA: TGTGCCAGCAGCGTAGTCAGTGCCCATGAGCAGTTCTTC
CDR3 protein: CASSVVSAHEQFF

V gene: TRBV7-6
J gene: TRBJ1-2
D gene: NA
clone size: NA
CDR3 DNA: TGTGCCAGCAGCTTAGTTCGGGGGGAACATGGCTACACCTTC
CDR3 protein: CASSLVRGEHGYTF

V gene: TRBV14
J gene: TRBJ1-1
D gene: NA
clone size: NA
CDR3 DNA: TGTGCCAGCAGCCAATACTCCAAGGGACCCACTGAAGCTTTCTTT
CDR3 protein: CASSQYSKGPTEAFF

V gene: TRBV11-3
J gene: TRBJ2-7
D gene: NA
clone size: NA
CDR3 DNA: TGTGCCAGCAGCTTAGGAGCTGGCTCCCGACTGGGCGAGCAGTACTTC
CDR3 protein: CASSLGAGSRLGEQYF

V gene: TRBV29-1
J gene: TRBJ2-7
D gene: NA
clone size: NA
CDR3 DNA: TGCAGCGTCGTTCATGGCGAGCAGTACTTC
CDR3 protein: CSVVHGEQYF

V gene: TRBV27
J gene: TRBJ1-4
D gene: TRBD1
clone size: NA
CDR3 DNA: TGTGCCAGCAGTTTATCCTTTCGGGGCGGGACAGATAATGAAAAACTGTTTTTT
CDR3 protein: CASSLSFRGGTDNEKLFF

V gene: TRBV29-1
J gene: TRBJ2-1
D gene: TRBD2
clone size: NA
CDR3 DNA: TGCAGCGCCCTTCCGGGACTAGCCCTACAAAGCTCCTACAATGAGCAGTTCTTC
CDR3 protein: CSALPGLALQSSYNEQFF

V gene: TRBV5-6
J gene: TRBJ2-7
D gene: NA
clone size: NA
CDR3 DNA: TGTGCCAGCAGCCGGGGCGGCTCCTACGAGCAGTACTTC
CDR3 protein: CASSRGGSYEQYF

V gene: TRBV4-1
J gene: TRBJ2-7
D gene: NA
clone size: NA
CDR3 DNA: TGCGCCAGCAGCCAAGATAGCGGATACCGATACTCCTACGAGCAGTACTTC
CDR3 protein: CASSQDSGYRYSYEQYF

V gene: TRBV5-6
J gene: TRBJ1-5
D gene: NA
clone size: NA
CDR3 DNA: TGTGCCAGCAGCTTGGCAGGAGGTCAGCCCCAGCATTTT
CDR3 protein: CASSLAGGQPQHF

V gene: TRBV29-1
J gene: TRBJ2-1
D gene: NA
clone size: NA
CDR3 DNA: TGCAGCGTTGAAGACCTGGCTTTGGGGCATCTCCGGGTGAATGAGCAGTTCTTC
CDR3 protein: CSVEDLALGHLRVNEQFF

V gene: TRBV12-5
J gene: TRBJ2-1
D gene: NA
clone size: NA
CDR3 DNA: TGTGCTAGTGCTTTGGGTGGAAGTGAGCAGTTCTTC
CDR3 protein: CASALGGSEQFF

V gene: TRBV11-2
J gene: TRBJ2-7
D gene: NA
clone size: NA
CDR3 DNA: TGTGCCAGCAGCCCTACAGGGACACCCTCCTACGAGCAGTACTTC
CDR3 protein: CASSPTGTPSYEQYF

V gene: TRBV11-3
J gene: TRBJ2-3
D gene: TRBD2
clone size: NA
CDR3 DNA: TGTGCCAGCAGCTTTAGCGGGAGTGGGGCAGATACGCAGTATTTT
CDR3 protein: CASSFSGSGADTQYF

V gene: TRBV7-9
J gene: TRBJ2-5
D gene: NA
clone size: NA
CDR3 DNA: TGTGCCAGCGGCTATGTGGGGGGGGCTGAGACCCAGTACTTC
CDR3 protein: CASGYVGGAETQYF

V gene: TRBV6-5
J gene: TRBJ1-6
D gene: NA
clone size: NA
CDR3 DNA: TGTGCCAGCAGTTACTCGACACCCTCCTATAATTCACCCCTCCACTTT
CDR3 protein: CASSYSTPSYNSPLHF

V gene: TRBV7-3
J gene: TRBJ2-1
D gene: TRBD2
clone size: once
CDR3 DNA: TGTGCCAGCAGCCCACTAGCGGGAGCCCCCTACAATGAGCAGTTCTTC
CDR3 protein: CASSPLAGAPYNEQFF

V gene: TRBV4-3
J gene: TRBJ2-7
D gene: TRBD2
clone size: NA
CDR3 DNA: TGCGCCAGCAGCCAAGTCATGGGCGGGGGGCATTACGAGCAGTACTTC
CDR3 protein: CASSQVMGGGHYEQYF

V gene: TRBV7-3
J gene: TRBJ2-1
D gene: NA
clone size: NA
CDR3 DNA: TGTGCCAGCAGCTCAACGGGGGCGACTGAGCAGTTCTTC
CDR3 protein: CASSSTGATEQFF

V gene: TRBV6-1
J gene: TRBJ2-7
D gene: NA
clone size: NA
CDR3 DNA: TGTGCCAGCAATCCGGGACCCCCCTACGAGCAGTACTTC
CDR3 protein: CASNPGPPYEQYF

V gene: TRBV10-1
J gene: TRBJ2-1
D gene: NA
clone size: NA
CDR3 DNA: TGCGCCAGCAGTGAGTCCGGCAAAGCTGAGCAGTTCTTC
CDR3 protein: CASSESGKAEQFF